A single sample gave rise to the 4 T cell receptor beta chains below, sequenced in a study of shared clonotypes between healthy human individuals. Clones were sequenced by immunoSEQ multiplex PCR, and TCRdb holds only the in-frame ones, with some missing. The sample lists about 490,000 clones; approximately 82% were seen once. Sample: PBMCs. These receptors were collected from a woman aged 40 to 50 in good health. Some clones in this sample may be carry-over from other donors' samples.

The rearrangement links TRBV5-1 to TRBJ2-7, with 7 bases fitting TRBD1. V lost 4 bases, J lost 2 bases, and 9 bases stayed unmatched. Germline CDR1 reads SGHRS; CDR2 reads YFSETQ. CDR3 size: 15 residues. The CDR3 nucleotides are TGCGCCAGCAGCCCCCGACAGGGTGGAACCTACGAGCAGTACTTC. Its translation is CASSPRQGGTYEQYF.

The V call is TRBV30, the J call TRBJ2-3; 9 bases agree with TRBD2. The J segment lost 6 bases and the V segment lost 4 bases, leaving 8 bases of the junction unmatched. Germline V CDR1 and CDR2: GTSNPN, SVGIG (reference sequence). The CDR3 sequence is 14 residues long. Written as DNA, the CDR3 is TGTGCCTGGACGCCGGGACTAGCATACGATACGCAGTATTTT. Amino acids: CAWTPGLAYDTQYF.

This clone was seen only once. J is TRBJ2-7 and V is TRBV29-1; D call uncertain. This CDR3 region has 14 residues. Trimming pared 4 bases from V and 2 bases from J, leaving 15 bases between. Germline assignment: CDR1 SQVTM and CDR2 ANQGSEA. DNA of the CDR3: TGCAGCGTTGGGGTGGCGGCAGTTACCTACGAGCAGTACTTC. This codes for CSVGVAAVTYEQYF.

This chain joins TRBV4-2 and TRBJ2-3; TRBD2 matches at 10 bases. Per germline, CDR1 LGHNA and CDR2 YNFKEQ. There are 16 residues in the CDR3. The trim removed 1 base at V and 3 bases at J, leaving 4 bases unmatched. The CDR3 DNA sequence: TGTGCCAGCAGCCAAGGGGTTAGCGGGAGGACAGATACGCAGTATTTT. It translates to CASSQGVSGRTDTQYF.